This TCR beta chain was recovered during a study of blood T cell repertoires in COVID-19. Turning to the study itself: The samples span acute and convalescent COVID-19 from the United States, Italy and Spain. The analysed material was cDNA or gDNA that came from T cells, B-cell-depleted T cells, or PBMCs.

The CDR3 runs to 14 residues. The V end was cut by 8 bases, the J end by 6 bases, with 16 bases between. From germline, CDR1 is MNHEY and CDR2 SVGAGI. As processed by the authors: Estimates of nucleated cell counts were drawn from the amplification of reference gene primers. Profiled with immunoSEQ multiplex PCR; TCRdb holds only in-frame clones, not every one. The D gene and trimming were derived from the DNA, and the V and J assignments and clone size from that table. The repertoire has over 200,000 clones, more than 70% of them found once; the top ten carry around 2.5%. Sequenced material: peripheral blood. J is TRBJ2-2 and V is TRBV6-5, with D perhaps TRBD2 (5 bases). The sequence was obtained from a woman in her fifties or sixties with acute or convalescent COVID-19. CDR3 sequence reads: CASGEPLQAGELFF. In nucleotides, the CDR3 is TGTGCCAGCGGGGAGCCATTGCAAGCCGGGGAGCTGTTTTTT.